This T cell receptor (beta chain) stems from a study of patients and donors after allogeneic stem cell transplantation. CDR1 and CDR2 (germline): LGHNT, FRNRAP. V was pared by 5 bases and J by 4 bases, with 10 bases of the junction left unmatched. The CDR3 loop spans 16 amino acids. TCRdb redid the calling of the RT-PCR reads with MiXCR, one entry per CDR3 protein. This sample has 70,000 to 85,000 distinct CDR3 sequences, with around 27% found just once. The origin of this receptor is a human donor who was either an allogeneic HSCT recipient or a stem cell or donor lymphocyte infusion donor (not recorded which). It is not recorded whose cells these are; they may come from a transplant donor. The chain has TRBV12-5 and TRBJ1-1, with 10 bases matching TRBD1. The material sequenced was blood, either unsorted or a sorted T cell fraction (not recorded which). The CDR3 loop reads CASGPSFGTGVTEAFF. CDR3 nucleotides: TGTGCTAGTGGTCCCTCCTTTGGGACAGGGGTCACTGAAGCTTTCTTT.